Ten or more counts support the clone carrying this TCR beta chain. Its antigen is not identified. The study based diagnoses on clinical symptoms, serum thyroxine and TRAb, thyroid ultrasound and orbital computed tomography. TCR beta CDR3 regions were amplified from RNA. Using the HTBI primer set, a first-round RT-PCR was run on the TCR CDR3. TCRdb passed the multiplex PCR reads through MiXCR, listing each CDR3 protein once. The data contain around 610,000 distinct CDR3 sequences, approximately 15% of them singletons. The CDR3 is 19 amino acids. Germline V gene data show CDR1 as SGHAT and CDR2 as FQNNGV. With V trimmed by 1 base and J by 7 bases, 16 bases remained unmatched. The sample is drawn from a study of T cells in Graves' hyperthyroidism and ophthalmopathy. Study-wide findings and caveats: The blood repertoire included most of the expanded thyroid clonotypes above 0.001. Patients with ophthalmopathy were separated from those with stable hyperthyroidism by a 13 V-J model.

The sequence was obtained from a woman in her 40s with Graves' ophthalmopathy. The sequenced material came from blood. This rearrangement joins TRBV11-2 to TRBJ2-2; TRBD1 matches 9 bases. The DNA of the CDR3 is TGTGCCAGCAGCTTAGTTTATAGGTCGGGACAGGGTTTTGTCGGGGAGCTGTTTTTT. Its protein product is CASSLVYRSGQGFVGELFF.